This entry describes one TCR beta chain. Its antigen is as yet unknown. Within the sample, other DNA sequences also encode this same CDR3. The sample is drawn from a study of cytomegalovirus exposure and HLA in healthy donors. Study-wide results and limits: The study labeled roughly 160 TCR beta chains cytomegalovirus-associated. In an earlier analysis, most TCR beta V segments were productive about 87% or about 30% of the time.

Both 60 Vbeta primers and 13 Jbeta primers went into the PCR. Produced via immunoSEQ multiplex PCR; TCRdb's table is partial and in-frame only. The sample has 200,000 to 250,000 clones; approximately 84% are singletons. Germline V lookup: CDR1 SGHAT, CDR2 FQNNGV. V was pared by 3 bases and J by 0 bases, with 1 base of the junction left unmatched. The CDR3 is made up of 14 amino acids. The TCR comes from a woman aged 40 to 49 in good health and CMV-seronegative. Source material: PBMCs. This chain joins TRBV11-2 and TRBJ2-7; TRBD2 aligns across 8 bases. The CDR3 loop is CASSFGTSSYEQYF. The CDR3 nucleotides read TGTGCCAGCAGCTTCGGGACTAGCTCCTACGAGCAGTACTTC.